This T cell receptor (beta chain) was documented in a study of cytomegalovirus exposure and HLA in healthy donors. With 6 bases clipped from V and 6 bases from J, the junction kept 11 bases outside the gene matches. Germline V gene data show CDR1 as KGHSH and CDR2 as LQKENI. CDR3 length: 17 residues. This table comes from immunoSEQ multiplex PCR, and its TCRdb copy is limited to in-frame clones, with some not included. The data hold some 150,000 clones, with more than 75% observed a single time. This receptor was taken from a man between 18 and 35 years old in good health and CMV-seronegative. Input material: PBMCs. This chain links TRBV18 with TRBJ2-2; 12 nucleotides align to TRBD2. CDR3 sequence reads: CASSPGLAGTHAGELFF. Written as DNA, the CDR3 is TGTGCCAGCTCGCCAGGACTAGCGGGAACTCACGCCGGGGAGCTGTTTTTT.